This passage covers 27 T cell receptor beta chains from one sample sequenced in a study of T cells after yellow fever vaccination. TCRdb redid the calling of the 5' RACE reads with MiXCR, one entry per CDR3 protein. The sample has hundreds of thousands of distinct CDR3 sequences; 9% to 15% are singletons. The specimen comprised PBMCs, sampled on the day of the yellow fever booster vaccination. All receptors come from a man between 25 and 39 years old who received the YFV17D yellow fever vaccine.

This clonotype has more than one count but fewer than ten. The chain combines TRBV20-1 with TRBJ1-2, with 8 nucleotides matching TRBD1. This CDR3 region has 13 residues. Per germline, CDR1 DFQATT and CDR2 SNEGSKA (reference sequence). Trimming at V came to 6 bases and at J to 5 bases, leaving 8 bases not matched to a gene. The CDR3: CSARGQGLYGYTF. The CDR3 DNA is TGCAGTGCCCGCGGACAGGGCCTATATGGCTACACCTTC.

The chain couples TRBV29-1 to TRBJ2-7, with D uncertain. V lost 2 bases to trimming and J lost 3 bases, with 11 bases between them. Germline CDR1 is SQVTM and CDR2 is ANQGSEA. The CDR3 runs to 13 residues. The CDR3 nucleotides read TGCAGCGTTGAATCTGGGAATGGCTACGAGCAGTACTTC. This gives the protein CSVESGNGYEQYF.

This chain uses TRBV3-1 with TRBJ2-7; 9 bases match TRBD1. Trimming at V came to 6 bases and at J to 5 bases, leaving 5 bases not matched to a gene. CDR3 length equals 13 residues. Per the germline V gene, CDR1 is LGHDT and CDR2 is YNNKEL (reference sequence). The CDR3 spells CASRGQGGDEQYF. The CDR3 DNA reads as TGTGCCAGCAGGGGACAGGGAGGAGACGAGCAGTACTTC.

The chain recombines TRBV16 with TRBJ1-5, with D perhaps matching TRBD1 (5 bases). Germline-derived CDR1 and CDR2 are KGHSY and FQNENV. CDR3 length equals 18 residues. The V and J ends lost 0 bases and 0 bases respectively, with 15 bases between them. This CDR3 is CASSQSRQINYSNQPQHF. The CDR3 bases are TGTGCCAGCAGCCAATCGAGACAGATCAATTATAGCAATCAGCCCCAGCATTTT.

The rearrangement joins TRBV7-3 to TRBJ2-1; tentative D call: TRBD2 (6 bases). V gave up 5 bases and J gave up 5 bases, with 10 bases separating them. The CDR3 is 13 residues long. Germline lookup yields CDR1 SGHTA and CDR2 FQGTGA. This chain's CDR3 is CASSIGTHNEQFF. In nucleotides, the CDR3 is TGTGCCAGCAGCATCGGGACTCACAATGAGCAGTTCTTC.

The chain uses TRBV10-1 and TRBJ2-1; 8 bases line up with TRBD1. Per germline, CDR1 WNHNN and CDR2 SYGVQD (reference sequence). The CDR3 consists of 16 residues. The V segment lost 0 bases and the J segment 7 bases; nucleotides outside the gene matches: 8. CDR3: CASSESRAGGLNEQFF. DNA of the CDR3: TGCGCCAGCAGTGAGTCTAGGGCAGGGGGCTTAAATGAGCAGTTCTTC.

The chain recombines TRBV12-3 or TRBV12-4 with TRBJ1-1; D unresolved. The CDR3 has 15 amino acids. Trimming stripped 7 bases from V and 0 bases from J, with 15 bases between. CDR3 amino acids: CASTKDLFLNTEAFF. The CDR3 nucleotides read TGTGCCAGCACTAAGGACCTCTTTCTGAACACTGAAGCTTTCTTT.

This clonotype was recorded many times. The genes are TRBV12-3 or TRBV12-4 and TRBJ2-3; weak D call: TRBD2 (5 bases). V was pared by 6 bases and J by 11 bases, with 12 bases between. This CDR3 is 11 amino acids long. The CDR3 region is CASREGFKQYF. In DNA form, the CDR3 reads TGTGCCAGCAGAGAGGGCTTCAAGCAGTATTTT.

This clonotype was detected a few times. The V call is TRBV20-1, the J call TRBJ2-7; TRBD2 matches at 9 bases. J lost 4 bases, V lost 5 bases, and 9 bases had no gene match. Germline V gene sequence: CDR1 DFQATT, CDR2 SNEGSKA (reference sequence). This CDR3 contains 14 residues. The CDR3 loop reads CSAGGASGTYEQYF. DNA of the CDR3: TGCAGTGCTGGGGGGGCTAGCGGGACTTACGAGCAGTACTTC.

The genes are TRBV5-5 and TRBJ1-4, with D tentatively TRBD1 (6 bases). The CDR3 extends over 14 amino acids. Germline V gene data show CDR1 as SGHKS and CDR2 as YYEKEE (reference sequence). The V gene lost 2 bases and the J gene lost 5 bases, with 10 bases spanning the gap. CDR3 loop: CASSFQGRNEKLFF. The DNA for the CDR3 is TGTGCCAGCAGCTTCCAGGGGAGAAATGAAAAACTGTTTTTT.

This clonotype was detected a few times. The chain recombines TRBV29-1 with TRBJ1-2, with 7 nucleotides matching TRBD1. The CDR3 has 11 amino acids. After removal of 7 bases from V and 6 bases from J, the junction contained 5 bases not matched to a gene. Germline CDR1 is SQVTM and CDR2 is ANQGSEA. The CDR3 protein is CSGDRDDGYTF. The CDR3 nucleotides read TGCAGCGGAGACAGGGATGATGGCTACACCTTC.

V usage is TRBV9 and J usage is TRBJ2-1, with D unresolved. Germline V gene data show CDR1 as SGDLS and CDR2 as YYNGEE. The ends were cut back, 3 bases at V and 6 bases at J, with 7 bases in the middle. The CDR3 length is 12 residues. CDR3 protein: CASSARPNEQFF. The CDR3, as DNA: TGTGCCAGCAGCGCCCGCCCCAATGAGCAGTTCTTC. The full variable domain, rest sourced from reference TRBV9 and TRBJ2-1, is DSGVTQTPKHLITATGQRVTLRCSPRSGDLSVYWYQQSLDQGLQFLIQYYNGEERAKGNILERFSAQQFPDLHSELNLSSLELGDSALYFCASSARPNEQFFGPGTRLTVL.

The chain carries TRBV5-1 and TRBJ2-6; the D call may be TRBD1 or TRBD2 (5 bases each). The germline V gene encodes CDR1 SGHRS and CDR2 YFSETQ. The ends were cut back, 3 bases at V and 1 base at J, with 11 bases in the middle. The CDR3 is 16 residues long. CDR3 residues: CASSSGAFSGANVLTF. CDR3 DNA sequence: TGCGCCAGCAGCTCCGGGGCCTTTTCTGGGGCCAACGTCCTGACTTTC.

This clonotype was detected many times. The genes are TRBV7-2 and TRBJ2-1, with D possibly matching TRBD2 (5 bases). The germline V gene encodes CDR1 SGHTA and CDR2 FQGNSA. V shed 2 bases and J shed 10 bases, with 15 bases lying between them. The CDR3 has 14 amino acids. CDR3 amino acids: CASSLTSSLWEQFF. The CDR3 nucleotides read TGTGCCAGCAGCTTAACTAGTTCCCTTTGGGAGCAGTTCTTC.

This clonotype was seen only a few times. The chain couples TRBV7-9 to TRBJ2-7; D is uncertain. Per the germline V gene, CDR1 is SEHNR and CDR2 is FQNEAQ (reference sequence). There are 14 residues in the CDR3. Trimming removed 8 bases from V and 4 bases from J, with 18 bases in between. The CDR3, as DNA: TGTGCCAGCTGGGATGGAAGGGTGAGGTACGAGCAGTACTTC. It encodes CASWDGRVRYEQYF.

The chain employs TRBV7-9 and TRBJ2-5; D is possibly TRBD1 (5 bases). V was pared by 3 bases and J by 5 bases, with 16 bases between. The CDR3 sequence is 15 residues long. Germline V gene data show CDR1 as SEHNR and CDR2 as FQNEAQ (reference sequence). CDR3 residues: CASSFQGSMGETQYF. CDR3 DNA: TGTGCCAGCAGCTTCCAGGGCTCCATGGGGGAGACCCAGTACTTC.

This clonotype has more than one count but fewer than ten. The chain is built from TRBV18 and TRBJ2-7; D might be TRBD2 (6 bases). Germline V lookup: CDR1 KGHSH, CDR2 LQKENI. This CDR3 comprises 15 residues. Trimming stripped 1 base from V and 2 bases from J, with 12 bases between. In DNA form, the CDR3 reads TGTGCCAGCTCACCACGAAGGACGGGAGCCTACGAGCAGTACTTC. It yields the protein CASSPRRTGAYEQYF.

This clonotype occurred a few times. The rearrangement joins TRBV29-1 to TRBJ1-2; D unresolved. Germline loops: CDR1 SQVTM, CDR2 ANQGSEA. The CDR3 runs to 11 residues. Trimming left V 6 bases short and J 3 bases short, with 8 bases between. This CDR3 reads CSVERDYGYTF. DNA of the CDR3: TGCAGCGTCGAGAGGGACTATGGCTACACCTTC.

This rearrangement joins TRBV23-1 to TRBJ2-7; TRBD1 is a possible D gene (6 bases). TRBV23-1 is labeled an ORF, and its function is uncertain. The CDR3 is 17 residues long. V was clipped by 0 bases and J by 3 bases, with 18 bases between them. The CDR3 DNA reads as TGCGCCAGCAGTCAATCACAGCTTAACAGGGACGGCTACGAGCAGTACTTC. This gives the protein CASSQSQLNRDGYEQYF.

This clonotype was detected only a few times. The rearrangement uses TRBV4-2 and TRBJ2-5; TRBD2 matches 8 bases. Trimming removed 1 base from V and 5 bases from J; junction bases left unmatched: 6. The CDR3 runs to 15 residues. Looked up from germline, CDR1 is LGHNA and CDR2 is YNFKEQ. CDR3 sequence: CASSQGAGVVETQYF. In DNA form, the CDR3 reads TGTGCCAGCAGCCAAGGAGCGGGAGTGGTTGAGACCCAGTACTTC.

A few counts support this clonotype. The rearrangement links TRBV20-1 to TRBJ2-2; 8 positions agree with TRBD2. CDR1 is DFQATT, CDR2 SNEGSKA, per germline (reference sequence). The V segment lost 0 bases and the J segment 0 bases; nucleotides outside the gene matches: 6. CDR3 length equals 17 residues. CDR3 sequence: CSARDPSSGSNTGELFF. The CDR3 DNA reads as TGCAGTGCTAGAGATCCCTCTAGCGGGTCGAACACCGGGGAGCTGTTTTTT.

This clonotype was counted only a few times. The chain combines TRBV29-1 with TRBJ2-7, with 7 bases aligning to TRBD1. This CDR3 has 14 amino acids. Trimming took 3 bases from V and 2 from J; bases not matched to a gene: 7. From germline, CDR1 is SQVTM and CDR2 ANQGSEA. The CDR3 loop is CSVDLGQETYEQYF. CDR3 coding DNA: TGCAGCGTTGACTTAGGACAGGAAACCTACGAGCAGTACTTC.

This clonotype has only a few counts. The rearrangement links TRBV18 to TRBJ2-3; tentative D call: TRBD1 (6 bases). The CDR3 is made up of 17 amino acids. Germline values: CDR1 KGHSH, CDR2 LQKENI. The V and J ends lost 3 bases and 0 bases respectively, with 16 bases between them. This chain's CDR3 is CASSPDRPSRSTDTQYF. In DNA, the CDR3 is TGTGCCAGCTCACCCGACAGGCCGTCCCGTAGCACAGATACGCAGTATTTT.

This clonotype was recorded a few times. This chain connects TRBV30 to TRBJ2-3, with TRBD2 as a possible D gene (6 bases). This CDR3 is 14 amino acids long. Deletions cut 2 bases from V and 0 bases from J, with 9 bases between. From germline, CDR1 is GTSNPN and CDR2 SVGIG (reference sequence). The CDR3 DNA reads as TGTGCCTGGAGTATCCGGGAGAGCACAGATACGCAGTATTTT. Amino acid sequence: CAWSIRESTDTQYF.

This clonotype has only a few counts. V and J are TRBV24-1 and TRBJ2-1, with D perhaps matching TRBD2 (5 bases). V gave up 1 base and J gave up 7 bases, with 19 bases separating them. Germline values: CDR1 KGHDR, CDR2 SFDVKD. The CDR3 loop spans 17 amino acids. CDR3 sequence: CATSDLGGSAEVNEQFF. CDR3 nucleotides: TGTGCCACCAGTGATTTAGGTGGGAGCGCCGAGGTAAATGAGCAGTTCTTC.

The V call is TRBV5-1, the J call TRBJ2-5, with 10 bases matching TRBD1. Trimming at V came to 3 bases and at J to 4 bases, leaving 6 bases not matched to a gene. Germline assignment: CDR1 SGHRS and CDR2 YFSETQ. The CDR3 is 15 amino acids. The CDR3 region is CASSSAGTGVETQYF. The CDR3 DNA follows: TGCGCCAGCAGCTCTGCCGGGACAGGGGTAGAGACCCAGTACTTC.

This clonotype was observed a few times. This chain uses TRBV7-3 with TRBJ2-1; the D gene is possibly TRBD2 (6 bases). Germline CDR1 is SGHTA and CDR2 is FQGTGA. The V and J ends lost 5 bases and 2 bases respectively, with 13 bases between them. The CDR3 covers 15 residues. CDR3 region: CASSPNRGTYNEQFF. CDR3 DNA: TGTGCCAGCAGCCCTAACCGGGGGACCTACAATGAGCAGTTCTTC. Filled out from reference TRBV7-3 and TRBJ2-1, the complete variable domain reads GAGVSQTPSNKVTEKGKYVELRCDPISGHTALYWYRQSLGQGPEFLIYFQGTGAADDSGLPNDRFFAVRPEGSVSTLKIQRTERGDSAVYLCASSPNRGTYNEQFFGPGTRLTVL.